The table lists the clone carrying this T cell receptor beta chain with a few counts. Antigen unknown. This specimen belongs to a study of post-analysis software for immune sequencing data. Study outcomes and limitations: Included in a set of four or five TRBV segments more frequent in patients than controls were TRBV5-6, TRBV5-1 and TRBV20-1. Among multiple sclerosis patients, normalized Chao1 diversity was significantly below that of controls.

Libraries were made from TCR beta cDNA, and they carried unique molecular identifiers. There were 1 to 10 million T cells, and 480,000 or so cDNA molecules came from them. TCRdb re-called the PCR reads with MiXCR, one entry per CDR3 protein. The table shows 250,000 to 300,000 distinct CDR3 sequences, with 30% to 45% occurring only once. Trimming stripped 8 bases from V and 2 bases from J, with 16 bases between. The germline gives CDR1 LNHDA, CDR2 SQIVND (reference sequence). CDR3 length: 16 amino acids. The sequenced sample was blood. The clonotype comes from a girl between 10 and 17 years old with multiple sclerosis. V gene TRBV19 combines with J gene TRBJ2-6; tentatively, D is TRBD1 or TRBD2 (6 bases each). The CDR3 DNA follows: TGTGCCAGTCATGGGGGGCGAGTTGCTGGGGCCAACGTCCTGACTTTC. Its translation: CASHGGRVAGANVLTF.